Below, 5 T cell receptor beta chains from the same sample are listed, as sequenced in a study of early T cells in non-severe SARS-CoV-2 infection. TCRdb re-derived calls from the 5' RACE reads in MiXCR, one entry per CDR3 protein. The sample carries under 45,000 distinct CDR3 sequences, about 5.3% recorded once. The sequencing here drew on whole blood, taken at baseline. Receptors were obtained from an adult who was a healthcare worker with PCR-confirmed SARS-CoV-2 infection or an uninfected control (not recorded which).

This clonotype came up many times. The CDR3 is CSARGDSKNEQFF. The CDR3 DNA reads TGCAGTGCTAGAGGAGACAGCAAAAATGAGCAGTTCTTC. The rearrangement joins TRBV20-1 to TRBJ2-1, with a possible D match to TRBD1 (5 bases). CDR1 and CDR2 from the germline V gene are DFQATT and SNEGSKA (reference sequence). The V gene lost 1 base and the J gene lost 7 bases, with 11 bases spanning the gap. The CDR3 totals 13 residues.

This clonotype was seen repeatedly, ten times or more. V usage is TRBV11-1 and J usage is TRBJ2-1; 9 bases agree with TRBD2. The germline CDR1 and CDR2 sequences are SGHAT and FQDESV (reference sequence). This CDR3 spans 16 amino acids. V trimming: 5 bases; J trimming: 8 bases; junction bases outside the gene matches: 13. The CDR3 DNA reads TGTGCCAGCAGCACACGGAGTAGCGGGAGCAAGGATGAGCAGTTCTTC. Translating gives CASSTRSSGSKDEQFF.

This clonotype was seen a few times. The J gene is TRBJ2-5, the V gene TRBV7-8; D might be TRBD1 (6 bases). Trimming cost V 3 bases and J 5 bases, with 16 bases left between them. The germline V gene encodes CDR1 SGHVS and CDR2 FQNEAQ. The CDR3 runs 15 residues. For the CDR3, the DNA is TGTGCCAGCAGCTTTAGGACAGTAGGCCAGGAGACCCAGTACTTC. This translates into CASSFRTVGQETQYF.

This clonotype has at least ten counts. In DNA, the CDR3 is TGTGCCAGCAGCAGGGACAGGAGGAATGAAGCTTTCTTT. This encodes CASSRDRRNEAFF. The rearrangement uses TRBV7-3 and TRBJ1-1, with TRBD1 identical over 8 bases. Trimming at V came to 5 bases and at J to 7 bases, leaving 6 bases not matched to a gene. The CDR3 has 13 amino acids. Germline loops: CDR1 SGHTA, CDR2 FQGTGA. Full variable domain (missing parts from reference TRBV7-3 and TRBJ1-1): GAGVSQTPSNKVTEKGKYVELRCDPISGHTALYWYRQSLGQGPEFLIYFQGTGAADDSGLPNDRFFAVRPEGSVSTLKIQRTERGDSAVYLCASSRDRRNEAFFGQGTRLTVV.

This clonotype was detected ten times or more. The chain couples TRBV11-2 to TRBJ2-2, with a tentative D call TRBD2 (5 bases). The CDR3 spans 15 residues. The germline gives CDR1 SGHAT, CDR2 FQNNGV. V lost 2 bases, J lost 3 bases, and 10 bases lay in between. The CDR3 reads CASSLPDSYTGELFF. CDR3 nucleotides: TGTGCCAGCAGCTTACCGGACTCCTACACCGGGGAGCTGTTTTTT.